These 8 T cell receptor beta chains originate from one sample sequenced in a study of cytomegalovirus exposure and HLA in healthy donors. Primers: 60 Vbeta forward and 13 Jbeta reverse. Here immunoSEQ multiplex PCR was the method, and the copy in TCRdb shows in-frame clones only, minus some. The repertoire holds hundreds of thousands of clones, with roughly two thirds as singletons. Sequencing was done on a sample of PBMCs. These receptors all stem from a female donor in good health and CMV-seronegative.

This sequence joins TRBV30 and TRBJ2-7; 11 bases line up with TRBD2. Germline CDR1 reads GTSNPN; CDR2 reads SVGIG (reference sequence). This CDR3 is 14 amino acids long. J gave up 2 bases and V 5 bases, and 5 bases lay outside the gene matches. The chain's CDR3 is CAWERLAGTYEQYF. DNA of the CDR3: TGTGCCTGGGAAAGACTAGCGGGAACCTACGAGCAGTACTTC.

The rearrangement uses TRBV30 and TRBJ1-5; 10 positions agree with TRBD1. Per germline, CDR1 GTSNPN and CDR2 SVGIG (reference sequence). CDR3 length equals 14 residues. V dropped 5 bases and J dropped 5; count of bases not matched to a gene: 6. The CDR3 spells CAWAGTGVHQPQHF. The DNA of the CDR3 is TGTGCCTGGGCCGGGACAGGGGTACATCAGCCCCAGCATTTT.

This clone was seen a few times. The chain employs TRBV6-6 and TRBJ2-2, with D unresolved. Germline loops: CDR1 MNHNY, CDR2 SVGAGI (reference sequence). CDR3 length: 16 residues. V was cut by 1 base and J by 1 base, with 10 bases left in between. The CDR3 coding sequence is TGTGCCAGCAGTTACTTCCGGGTCGAGAACACCGGGGAGCTGTTTTTT. Its protein product is CASSYFRVENTGELFF.

V and J are TRBV4-1 and TRBJ2-1; 7 bases are a match to TRBD1. The CDR3 is made up of 15 amino acids. Germline V gene sequence: CDR1 MGHRA, CDR2 YSYEKL. V lost 0 bases to trimming and J lost 3 bases; unmatched junction nucleotides: 2. CDR3 protein: CASSQDPGGYNEQFF. The CDR3, as DNA: TGCGCCAGCAGCCAAGACCCAGGGGGCTACAATGAGCAGTTCTTC.

The rearrangement joins TRBV28 to TRBJ2-5, with a tentative D call TRBD1 (5 bases). This CDR3 spans 10 amino acids. Germline CDR1 MDHEN, CDR2 SYDVKM. V lost 10 bases and J lost 6, with 9 bases in between. CDR3 in amino acids: CATSGKTQYF. CDR3 coding DNA: TGTGCCACCTCAGGGAAGACCCAGTACTTC.

V is TRBV27 and J is TRBJ2-5; 9 bases fit TRBD1. The end of the DNA fits TRBJ2-7 better, so the J call may be wrong. The length of the CDR3 is 15 residues. CDR1 is MNHEY and CDR2 is SMNVEV in the germline V gene (reference sequence). CDR3 in DNA: TGTGCCAGCAGGCTACCGGGACAGGGATTTTACGAGCAGTACTTC. This codes for CASRLPGQGFYEQYF.

This clone was counted only a few times. The chain carries TRBV5-1 and TRBJ2-1; 11 bases match TRBD2. The ends lost 3 bases at V and 9 bases at J; junction bases unmatched: 20. The CDR3 contains 19 residues. Germline V gene sequence: CDR1 SGHRS, CDR2 YFSETQ. Here the CDR3 DNA reads TGCGCCAGCAGCTCTGAGGTGCGAGGCAGGCTAGCGGGAGGCAGTGAGCAGTTCTTC. Its translation is CASSSEVRGRLAGGSEQFF. The full variable domain, rest sourced from reference TRBV5-1 and TRBJ2-1, is KAGVTQTPRYLIKTRGQQVTLSCSPISGHRSVSWYQQTPGQGLQFLFEYFSETQRNKGNFPGRFSGRQFSNSRSEMNVSTLELGDSALYLCASSSEVRGRLAGGSEQFFGPGTRLTVL.

The V call is TRBV5-1, the J call TRBJ2-7; 11 bases agree with TRBD2. V shed 1 base and J 1 base; nucleotides not matched to a gene: 7. In germline, CDR1 is SGHRS, CDR2 YFSETQ. This CDR3 contains 17 residues. This CDR3 reads CASSLWASSGGSYEQYF. CDR3 bases: TGCGCCAGCAGCTTGTGGGCCTCTAGCGGGGGGTCCTACGAGCAGTACTTC.